The clone carrying this TCR beta chain showed up just a few times. Its antigen is not identified. Graves' hyperthyroidism is called stable when ophthalmopathy does not progress within 18 months. Clinical symptoms, serum thyroxine and TRAb, thyroid ultrasound and orbital computed tomography together formed the diagnostic basis. Researchers amplified the TCR beta CDR3 regions from RNA transcripts. The study used the HTBI primer set for a first-round RT-PCR of the TCR CDR3. MiXCR, run by TCRdb on the multiplex PCR reads, gives a single entry per CDR3 protein. The table lists approximately 400,000 distinct CDR3 sequences, around a quarter of them singletons. This specimen belongs to a study of T cells in Graves' hyperthyroidism and ophthalmopathy. The study, taken as a whole, reports: Before onset, ophthalmopathy was predicted by the model a median 6.5 months earlier.

In germline, CDR1 is DFQATT, CDR2 SNEGSKA (reference sequence). After removal of 6 bases from V and 8 bases from J, the junction contained 14 bases not matched to a gene. The CDR3 length is 15 residues. The specimen sequenced was blood. This sequence originates from a man aged 50 to 59 with Graves' hyperthyroidism. The chain is built from TRBV20-1 and TRBJ1-4, with 8 bases that match TRBD1. The CDR3 sequence is CSAPDRGHLGEKLFF. The CDR3 DNA sequence: TGCAGTGCCCCAGACAGGGGCCATCTAGGGGAAAAACTGTTTTTT.